This entry concerns a single T cell receptor (beta chain). Antigen unknown. These data are taken from a study of neurological immune-mediated disorders. cDNA synthesis was performed by 5'RACE with 10-nucleotide random UMIs. TCRdb used MiXCR to reprocess the 5' RACE reads, holding one entry per CDR3 protein. The sample comprises about 60,000 distinct CDR3 sequences, about 4% of which are singletons, and roughly 2% rests with the top ten. The study's findings and limits: The highest TCR clonal expansion occurred in HTLV-1-associated myelopathy; multiple sclerosis fell below healthy controls. Neither clinical nor MRI features showed any association with the multiple sclerosis repertoire cluster, and the authors stated that larger cohorts are needed.

Trimming took off 3 bases at V and 7 bases at J, with 9 bases between the two ends. CDR1 and CDR2 (germline): SGHTS, YDEGEE. The CDR3 sequence is 12 residues long. The chain is built from TRBV5-8 and TRBJ2-3, with no clear D. Sequencing used PBMCs. This clonotype was sampled from a woman in her 50s with multiple sclerosis. The CDR3, as DNA: TGTGCCAGCAGCTATCTCGGGTATACGCAGTATTTT. The encoded protein is CASSYLGYTQYF.